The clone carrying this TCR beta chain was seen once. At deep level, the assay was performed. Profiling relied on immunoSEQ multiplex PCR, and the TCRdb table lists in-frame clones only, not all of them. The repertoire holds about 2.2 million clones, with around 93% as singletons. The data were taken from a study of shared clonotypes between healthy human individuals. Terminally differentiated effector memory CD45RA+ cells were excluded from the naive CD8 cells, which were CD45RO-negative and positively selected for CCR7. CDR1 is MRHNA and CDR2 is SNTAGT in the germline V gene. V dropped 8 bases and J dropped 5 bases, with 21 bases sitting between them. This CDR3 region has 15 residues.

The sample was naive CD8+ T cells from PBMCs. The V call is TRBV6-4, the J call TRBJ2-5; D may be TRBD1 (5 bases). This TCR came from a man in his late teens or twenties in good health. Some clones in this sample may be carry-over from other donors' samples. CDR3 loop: CASPSILQGRETQYF. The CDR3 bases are TGTGCCAGCCCCTCCATCCTTCAGGGAAGGGAGACCCAGTACTTC.